Here is one T cell receptor (beta chain) with its context. Its cognate antigen has yet to be identified. No much larger clone exists at a distance of one base, and base qualities are not known. The CDR3 sequence holds 16 residues, the cysteine and phenylalanine included. Here the CDR3 DNA is all that survives: 48 bases in frame from base 1. Clipping removes 2 bases from V and 6 bases from J, with 7 as the unmatched junction base count. CDR1 is given as MNHEY and CDR2 as SVGEGT, both from the germline V gene. Receptor amplification or capture employed 5' RACE. The sequencer was a NextSeq 500. To correct for sequencing error and PCR bias, the TCR library protocol tagged individual cDNA molecules with unique molecular identifiers. TCR alpha and beta chains were both sequenced, and the abundances of alpha and beta sequences in each sample were closely correlated with each other. The authors processed their data as follows. Decombinator V4 was used to annotate TCR sequences for V gene, J gene and CDR3. TCRs were defined as expanded if a significant change between any two time points was detected under a Poisson model with p below 0.0001. Abundances of TCRs were expressed as counts per million after normalisation to the total number of TCRs sequenced in each sample. TRAV1-2 paired with TRAJ12, TRAJ20 or TRAJ33 defined MAIT TCRs, while TRAV10 paired with TRAJ18 defined iNKT TCRs. A search of VDJdb, accessed on 1 November 2021, was run for TCRs annotated to CMV, EBV and SARS-CoV-2, with TCRs annotated for multiple antigens excluded. The public reads were reprocessed in TCRdb via fastp at Q25 and MiXCR, keeping in-frame beta chains. Rows are combined by CDR3 protein, so each entry shows the most common genes and DNA. These V and J calls derive from TCRdb rather than the authors' analysis. The sample profile shows under 45,000 distinct CDR3 sequences; around 8% of them were found once. In total, the top ten clones hold around 11% of the sample.

The data originate from a study of early T cells in non-severe SARS-CoV-2 infection listed by TCRdb under 2021. General notes on the study: Because TCR sequencing relied on bulk RNA taken from unsorted whole blood, pairing of alpha and beta chains was not possible.

Summary of the overall study and its limitations: Matching against VDJdb was skewed toward anti-spike CD8 responses, likely underestimated virus-specific expansions, and missed private and CD4 specificities.

Set within a cohort of healthcare workers in London, UK, this nested case-control study involved weekly PCR testing of nasopharyngeal swabs along with blood sampling. Healthcare workers were enrolled in the week of the UK lockdown, from 23 to 31 March 2020, and were followed every week for up to about 15 weeks. The clonotype was recovered from an adult who was a healthcare worker with PCR-confirmed SARS-CoV-2 infection or an uninfected control (not recorded which). The specimen was whole blood, collected at baseline. The rearrangement combines TRBV6-2 or TRBV6-3 with TRBJ2-1, with 10 bases matching TRBD2. For the CDR3, the sequence is CASSYALAGVFNEQFF. The base sequence is TGTGCCAGCAGTTACGCGCTAGCGGGGGTCTTCAATGAGCAGTTCTTC.